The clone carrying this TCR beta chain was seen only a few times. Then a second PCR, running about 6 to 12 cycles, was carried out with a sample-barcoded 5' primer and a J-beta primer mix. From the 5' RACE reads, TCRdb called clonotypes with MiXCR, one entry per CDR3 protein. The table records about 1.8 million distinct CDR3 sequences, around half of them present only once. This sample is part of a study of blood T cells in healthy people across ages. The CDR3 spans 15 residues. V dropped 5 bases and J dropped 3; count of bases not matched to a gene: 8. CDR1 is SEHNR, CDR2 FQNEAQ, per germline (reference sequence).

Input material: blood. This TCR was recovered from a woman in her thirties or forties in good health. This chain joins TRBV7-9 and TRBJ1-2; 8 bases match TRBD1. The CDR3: CASSRTGTGDYGYTF. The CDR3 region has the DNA TGTGCCAGCAGCCGGACAGGGACCGGCGACTATGGCTACACCTTC.